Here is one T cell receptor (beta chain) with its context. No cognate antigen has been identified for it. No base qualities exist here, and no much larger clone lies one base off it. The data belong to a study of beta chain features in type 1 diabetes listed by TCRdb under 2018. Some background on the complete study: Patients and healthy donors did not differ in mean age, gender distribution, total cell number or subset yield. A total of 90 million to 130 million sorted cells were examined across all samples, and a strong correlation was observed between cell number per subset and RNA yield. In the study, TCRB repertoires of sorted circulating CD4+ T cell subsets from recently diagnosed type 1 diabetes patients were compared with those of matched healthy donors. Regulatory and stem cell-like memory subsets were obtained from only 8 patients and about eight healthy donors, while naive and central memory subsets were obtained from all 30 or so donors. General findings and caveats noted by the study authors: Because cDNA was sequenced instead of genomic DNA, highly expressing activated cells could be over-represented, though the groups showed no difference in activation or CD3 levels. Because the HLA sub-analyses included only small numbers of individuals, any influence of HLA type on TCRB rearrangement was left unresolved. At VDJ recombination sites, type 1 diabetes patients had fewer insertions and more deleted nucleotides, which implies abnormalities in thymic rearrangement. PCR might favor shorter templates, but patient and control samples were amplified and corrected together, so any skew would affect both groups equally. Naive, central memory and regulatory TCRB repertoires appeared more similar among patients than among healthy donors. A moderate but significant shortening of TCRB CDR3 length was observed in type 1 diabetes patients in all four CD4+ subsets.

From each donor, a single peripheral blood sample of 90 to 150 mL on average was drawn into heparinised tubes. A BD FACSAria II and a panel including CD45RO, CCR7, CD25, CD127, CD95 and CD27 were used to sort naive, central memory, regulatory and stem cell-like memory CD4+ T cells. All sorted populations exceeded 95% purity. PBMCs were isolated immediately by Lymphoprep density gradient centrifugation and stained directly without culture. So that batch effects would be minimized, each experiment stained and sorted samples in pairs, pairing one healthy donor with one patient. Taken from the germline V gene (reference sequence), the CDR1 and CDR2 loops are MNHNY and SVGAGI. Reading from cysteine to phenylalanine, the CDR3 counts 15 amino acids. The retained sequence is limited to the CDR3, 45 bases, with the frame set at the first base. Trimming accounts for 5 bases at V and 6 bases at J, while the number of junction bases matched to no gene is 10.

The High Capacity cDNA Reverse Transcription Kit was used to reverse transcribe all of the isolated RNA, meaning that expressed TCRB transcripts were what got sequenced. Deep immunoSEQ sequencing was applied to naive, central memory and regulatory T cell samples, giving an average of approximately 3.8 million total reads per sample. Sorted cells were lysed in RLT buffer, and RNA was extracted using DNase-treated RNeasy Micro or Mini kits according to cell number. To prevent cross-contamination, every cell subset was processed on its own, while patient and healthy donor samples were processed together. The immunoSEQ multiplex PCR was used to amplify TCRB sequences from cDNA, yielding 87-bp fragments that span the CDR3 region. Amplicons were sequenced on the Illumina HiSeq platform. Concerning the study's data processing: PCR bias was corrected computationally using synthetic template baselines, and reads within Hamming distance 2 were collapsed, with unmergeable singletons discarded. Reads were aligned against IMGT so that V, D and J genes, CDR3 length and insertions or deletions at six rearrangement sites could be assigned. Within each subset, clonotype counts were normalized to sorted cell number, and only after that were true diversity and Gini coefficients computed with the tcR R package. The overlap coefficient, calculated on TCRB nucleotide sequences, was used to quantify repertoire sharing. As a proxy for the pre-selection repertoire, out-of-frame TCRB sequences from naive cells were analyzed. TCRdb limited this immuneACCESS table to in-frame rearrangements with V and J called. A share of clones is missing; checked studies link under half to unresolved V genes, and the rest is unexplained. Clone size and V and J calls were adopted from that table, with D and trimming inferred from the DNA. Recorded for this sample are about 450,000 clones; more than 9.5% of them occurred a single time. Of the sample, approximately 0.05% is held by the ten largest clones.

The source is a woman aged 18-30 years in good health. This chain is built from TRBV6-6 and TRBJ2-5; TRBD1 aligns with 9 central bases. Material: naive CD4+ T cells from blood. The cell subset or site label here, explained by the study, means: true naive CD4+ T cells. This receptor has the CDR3 CASSTGTGSMKTQYF. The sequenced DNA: TGTGCCAGCAGTACCGGGACAGGGAGTATGAAGACCCAGTACTTC.